These 21 T cell receptor beta chains share one sample of origin, sequenced in a study of cytomegalovirus exposure and HLA in healthy donors. Some clones are missing from TCRdb's copy, which holds only in-frame ones; the method was immunoSEQ multiplex PCR. Found here are more than 150,000 clones, more than 70% of them singletons; the top ten hold about 2.7%. Sequenced: PBMCs. Every receptor here comes from a man younger than 35 in good health and CMV-seronegative.

V and J are TRBV6-5 and TRBJ2-3; D is possibly TRBD1 (6 bases). With 10 bases removed from V and 3 bases from J, the gap between germline ends came to 20 bases. The length of the CDR3 is 15 residues. Germline V gene data show CDR1 as MNHEY and CDR2 as SVGAGI. CDR3 sequence reads: CATLQSPGATDTQYF. The CDR3 DNA sequence: TGTGCCACCCTCCAATCTCCAGGGGCAACAGATACGCAGTATTTT.

The chain combines TRBV7-2 with TRBJ2-1, with unresolved D. V lost 3 bases to trimming and J lost 12 bases, with 12 bases between them. This CDR3 has 12 amino acids. Germline V lookup: CDR1 SGHTA, CDR2 FQGNSA. The CDR3 coding sequence is TGTGCCAGCAGCTTTGGTCAGTCAGGGCAGTTCTTC. Encoded protein: CASSFGQSGQFF.

The CDR3 DNA is TGTGCCAGCACAAAGGAGACAGGGGTCATGAACACTGAAGCTTTCTTT. Its translation: CASTKETGVMNTEAFF. The chain couples TRBV27 to TRBJ1-1; TRBD1 aligns across 8 bases. The CDR3 length is 16 residues. Germline loops: CDR1 MNHEY, CDR2 SMNVEV (reference sequence). The J segment lost 0 bases and the V segment lost 7 bases, leaving 10 bases of the junction unmatched.

The CDR3 bases are TGTGCCAGCTCACCAGACAGGGGGCCTGGAGAGACCCAGTACTTC. This gives the protein CASSPDRGPGETQYF. The genes are TRBV18 and TRBJ2-5; 10 positions match TRBD1. The V segment lost 2 bases and the J segment 4 bases; nucleotides outside the gene matches: 4. The CDR3 is 15 amino acids. The germline gives CDR1 KGHSH, CDR2 LQKENI.

V usage is TRBV6-5 and J usage is TRBJ2-3, with 10 bases fitting TRBD2. Germline lookup yields CDR1 MNHEY and CDR2 SVGAGI. V lost 7 bases, J lost 6 bases, and 1 base stayed unmatched. This CDR3 has 12 residues. This CDR3 reads CASKTSGDTQYF. The CDR3 nucleotides read TGTGCCAGCAAGACTAGCGGGGATACGCAGTATTTT.

In this sample, this clone turned up once. The chain has TRBV4-3 and TRBJ2-1, with 8 bases lining up with TRBD2. Trimming at V came to 3 bases and at J to 9 bases, leaving 7 bases not matched to a gene. This CDR3 is built from 14 residues. Germline V gives CDR1 LGHNA, CDR2 YSLEER. This CDR3 reads CASSHQGLGSEQFF. The CDR3, as DNA: TGCGCCAGCAGCCACCAGGGACTAGGGAGTGAGCAGTTCTTC.

A single count supports this clone. The chain uses TRBV28 and TRBJ2-2; D is unclear. The germline gives CDR1 MDHEN, CDR2 SYDVKM. The germline V and J ends were trimmed by 5 bases and 0 bases, with 7 bases remaining between them. This CDR3 has 14 residues. The CDR3 reads CASSIQTNTGELFF. Here the CDR3 DNA reads TGTGCCAGCAGTATCCAAACGAACACCGGGGAGCTGTTTTTT.

This rearrangement joins TRBV7-9 to TRBJ2-1; TRBD2 matches 8 bases. The CDR3 covers 16 residues. Per the germline V gene, CDR1 is SEHNR and CDR2 is FQNEAQ (reference sequence). V lost 2 bases and J lost 9; bases outside the gene matches: 12. CDR3 coding DNA: TGTGCCAGCAGCTTACCCCGCGGGGGGAGTCGCGGTGAGCAGTTCTTC. Translation gives CASSLPRGGSRGEQFF.

J is TRBJ2-1 and V is TRBV5-4; D may be TRBD1 (5 bases). Germline V lookup: CDR1 SGHNT, CDR2 YYREEE (reference sequence). The CDR3 contains 13 residues. V gave up 1 base and J gave up 5 bases, with 7 bases separating them. In nucleotides, the CDR3 is TGTGCCAGCAGCTTGCAGGGTAACAATGAGCAGTTCTTC. Its protein is CASSLQGNNEQFF. Full variable domain (rest looked up from reference TRBV5-4 and TRBJ2-1): ETGVTQSPTHLIKTRGQQVTLRCSSQSGHNTVSWYQQALGQGPQFIFQYYREEENGRGNFPPRFSGLQFPNYSSELNVNALELDDSALYLCASSLQGNNEQFFGPGTRLTVL.

The genes are TRBV6-1 and TRBJ1-1; tentative D call: TRBD1 (5 bases). V was cut by 3 bases and J by 5 bases, with 16 bases left in between. There are 15 residues in the CDR3. Germline values: CDR1 MNHNS, CDR2 SASEGT. CDR3 nucleotides: TGTGCCAGCAGTGAGCCAGGGTTCGCTGTGACTGAAGCTTTCTTT. Residues: CASSEPGFAVTEAFF.

The V gene is TRBV27, the J gene TRBJ2-1; 14 positions agree with TRBD2. Looked up from germline, CDR1 is MNHEY and CDR2 is SMNVEV (reference sequence). J was trimmed by 4 bases and V by 8 bases; bases with no gene match: 10. The CDR3 is 17 amino acids. The chain's CDR3 is CASGSTSGGAGYNEQFF. In DNA, the CDR3 is TGTGCCAGCGGGTCGACTAGCGGGGGGGCGGGATACAATGAGCAGTTCTTC.

The CDR3 DNA is TGTGCCAGCAGCTTAGAATGGGGGGATCAGCCCCAGCATTTT. Amino acids: CASSLEWGDQPQHF. The genes are TRBV7-8 and TRBJ1-5, with D perhaps TRBD1 (5 bases). Germline V CDR1 and CDR2: SGHVS, FQNEAQ. The CDR3 has 14 amino acids. The ends were cut back, 1 base at V and 5 bases at J, with 9 bases in the middle.

This chain joins TRBV19 and TRBJ2-7, with a weak D call TRBD1 (6 bases). CDR3 length: 12 amino acids. V was cut by 7 bases and J by 7 bases, with 14 bases left in between. The germline V gene has CDR1 LNHDA and CDR2 SQIVND (reference sequence). CDR3 protein: CASKARGGEQYV. Written as DNA, the CDR3 is TGTGCCAGTAAGGCCAGGGGTGGAGAGCAGTACGTC.

This chain joins TRBV11-2 and TRBJ2-7; 7 bases agree with TRBD1. J lost 1 base, V lost 2 bases, and 5 bases had no gene match. From germline, CDR1 is SGHAT and CDR2 FQNNGV. This CDR3 is built from 15 residues. This CDR3 reads CASSLSTGDSYEQYF. The CDR3 DNA is TGTGCCAGCAGCTTAAGCACAGGGGATTCCTACGAGCAGTACTTC.

The chain links TRBV2 to TRBJ2-7, with D possibly TRBD2 on 7 matching bases. Germline V gives CDR1 SNHLY, CDR2 FYNNEI. The V gene lost 6 bases and the J gene lost 1 base, with 13 bases spanning the gap. CDR3 length: 14 residues. The chain's CDR3 is CASSSGGLSYEQYV. CDR3 DNA: TGTGCCAGCAGCTCGGGGGGCCTATCCTACGAGCAGTACGTC.

This chain connects TRBV12-2 to TRBJ1-6; the table names TRBD1, a call not compared with the DNA. TRBV12-2 corresponds to a pseudogene. There are 20 residues in the CDR3. The CDR3 coding sequence is TGTGCAAGTCGCTATCGGGACAGGCTAAGCGGAAGCTCCTATAATTCACCCCTCCACTTT. It translates to CASRYRDRLSGSSYNSPLHF.

This rearrangement joins TRBV4-1 to TRBJ2-3, with 8 positions matching TRBD2. The CDR3 covers 15 residues. Germline-derived CDR1 and CDR2 are MGHRA and YSYEKL. V was pared by 4 bases and J by 0 bases, with 3 bases of the junction left unmatched. CDR3 in amino acids: CASSRGGPSTDTQYF. Here the CDR3 DNA reads TGCGCCAGCAGCCGCGGGGGGCCTAGCACAGATACGCAGTATTTT.

The J gene is TRBJ2-7, the V gene TRBV5-1; 10 bases match TRBD1. The CDR3 is made up of 17 amino acids. The V gene's germline CDR1 is SGHRS and CDR2 YFSETQ. Losses at the gene ends were 7 bases for V and 2 bases for J; bases not matched to a gene: 15. The CDR3 sequence: CASGTGAQPYGAYEQYF. The CDR3 DNA is TGCGCCAGCGGGACAGGGGCGCAGCCCTATGGGGCCTACGAGCAGTACTTC.

The rearrangement uses TRBV28 and TRBJ2-7; 12 bases fit TRBD1. The length of the CDR3 is 15 residues. Trimming removed 5 bases from V and 6 bases from J; junction bases left unmatched: 8. CDR1 is MDHEN and CDR2 is SYDVKM in the germline V gene. The CDR3, as DNA: TGTGCCAGCAGTCCCCGGGACAGGGGGCTGAGCGAGCAGTACGTC. This translates into CASSPRDRGLSEQYV.

V and J are TRBV4-1 and TRBJ2-2; 7 bases are a match to TRBD1. Germline CDR1 reads MGHRA; CDR2 reads YSYEKL. The J segment lost 2 bases and the V segment lost 3 bases, leaving 6 bases of the junction unmatched. This CDR3 has 16 amino acids. CDR3 residues: CASSHPGQSNTGELFF. The CDR3 DNA reads as TGCGCCAGCAGCCACCCGGGACAGAGTAACACCGGGGAGCTGTTTTTT.

This chain connects TRBV29-1 to TRBJ2-7; maybe TRBD1 (5 bases). In germline, CDR1 is SQVTM, CDR2 ANQGSEA. This CDR3 contains 12 residues. Trimming shortened V by 4 bases and J by 3 bases, and 10 bases separated the two germline ends. The CDR3 loop reads CSVGGRYYEQYF. The CDR3 nucleotides read TGCAGCGTTGGGGGCAGGTACTACGAGCAGTACTTC.